These T cell receptor beta chains were read from a single sample in a study of blood T cell repertoires in COVID-19. Sequencing was performed with immunoSEQ multiplex PCR; in TCRdb, only in-frame clones are kept and a portion is missing. The sample shows around 300,000 clones, 75% to 90% of them seen only once. Input material: peripheral blood. The receptors derive from a woman in her twenties or thirties with active or convalescent COVID-19. CDR3s include the opening cysteine and the closing phenylalanine or tryptophan. A D gene is named only where the DNA matches it firmly. Size values are once, few and many counts, or a class for expanded clones, and some rows have none.

V	length	size	J	D	DNA	CDR3
TRBV6-6	18	.	TRBJ2-2	.	TGTGCCAGCAGTCCCCTCGCCAGGGATCCATATAACACCGGGGAGCTGTTTTTT	CASSPLARDPYNTGELFF
TRBV2	16	once	TRBJ1-6	TRBD1	TGTGCCAGCAGGGGGGGACAGGAGGGAGGTAATTCACCCCTCCACTTT	CASRGGQEGGNSPLHF
TRBV12-3/TRBV12-4	12	.	TRBJ1-2	.	TGTGCCCCGGGAGGACAGTCCTATGGCTACACCTTC	CAPGGQSYGYTF
TRBV4-1	18	.	TRBJ1-3	.	TGCGCCAGCAGCCAAGTTCGGTCGTCGTCCGACTCTGGAAACACCATATATTTT	CASSQVRSSSDSGNTIYF
TRBV18	12	.	TRBJ2-5	.	TGTGCCAGCTCACCCCTAGGAGAGACCCAGTACTTC	CASSPLGETQYF
TRBV4-3	16	.	TRBJ2-5	TRBD2	TGCGCCAGCAGCCCTGGACTAGCGGGGGGGCAAGAGACCCAGTACTTC	CASSPGLAGGQETQYF
TRBV27	15	once	TRBJ2-7	.	TGTGCCAGCAGGAAAGGACAGACCGAGCCCTACGAGCAGTACTTC	CASRKGQTEPYEQYF
TRBV5-1	14	few	TRBJ1-2	TRBD1	TGCGCCAGCTCGGGCCAGGGGGAGGACTATGGCTACACCTTC	CASSGQGEDYGYTF
TRBV7-9	18	.	TRBJ2-5	TRBD1	TGTGCCAGCAGCACCGCCGGACAGGGGGCAATTTTTAGAGAGACCCAGTACTTC	CASSTAGQGAIFRETQYF
TRBV9	15	.	TRBJ2-6	TRBD2	TGTGCCAGCAGCGGCGGGGGCTCTGGGGCCAACGTCCTGACTTTC	CASSGGGSGANVLTF
TRBV7-9	14	.	TRBJ2-5	.	TGTGCCAGCAGCCATGACACCCCGCAAGAGACCCAGTACTTC	CASSHDTPQETQYF
TRBV4-3	15	.	TRBJ2-2	.	TGCGCCAGCAGCCAAGATCAGAATGGGCCCGGGGAGCTGTTTTTT	CASSQDQNGPGELFF
TRBV7-2	18	.	TRBJ2-1	TRBD2	TGTGCCAGCAGCTCTCGGTCTAGCGGGGGCTATGGGGGCAATGAGCAGTTCTTC	CASSSRSSGGYGGNEQFF
TRBV7-2	15	.	TRBJ1-1	TRBD1	TGTGCCAGCAGCCCAAGAGGGACAGGGCTCACTGAAGCTTTCTTT	CASSPRGTGLTEAFF
TRBV10-3	15	.	TRBJ1-5	.	TGTGCCATCCCCGGTTTTGGAGGGAGGGATCAGCCCCAGCATTTT	CAIPGFGGRDQPQHF
TRBV27	12	.	TRBJ2-3	.	TGTGCCAGCAGTCCCTCCACAGATACGCAGTATTTT	CASSPSTDTQYF
TRBV4-3	16	once	TRBJ2-3	.	TGCGCCAGCAGCCAAGAGGGCGGGGGCGAGCCCTTTACGCAGTATTTT	CASSQEGGGEPFTQYF
TRBV7-9	15	.	TRBJ2-7	.	TGTGCCAGCAGCTTAGCGGGGGGAAGTTCCTACGAGCAGTACTTC	CASSLAGGSSYEQYF
TRBV2	13	.	TRBJ1-2	.	TGTGCCAGCAGTACAGGGATCGGCTATGGCTACACCTTC	CASSTGIGYGYTF
TRBV4-3	15	.	TRBJ1-4	.	TGCGCCAGCAGCCAAGATGGCACCCAGAATGAAAAACTGTTTTTT	CASSQDGTQNEKLFF
TRBV30	13	.	TRBJ2-7	.	TGTGCCGGAATTTTCCGGAGCCCTCACGAGCAGTACTTC	CAGIFRSPHEQYF
TRBV5-1	19	.	TRBJ2-3	TRBD2	TGCGCCAGCAGCTCCCCGGGAGCGGGGGGGATTCCTAGCACAGATACGCAGTATTTT	CASSSPGAGGIPSTDTQYF
TRBV7-9	17	.	TRBJ1-4	TRBD1	TGTGCCAGCACCTTTTCCGCAGGGGGTGGTCAAAATGAAAAACTGTTTTTT	CASTFSAGGGQNEKLFF
TRBV28	15	.	TRBJ2-1	TRBD1	TGTGCCAGCAGTCCAAGGGCAGGGGGATACAATGAGCAGTTCTTC	CASSPRAGGYNEQFF
TRBV29-1	10	.	TRBJ1-1	.	TGCAGCGTTCACTCGCCTGAAGCTTTCTTT	CSVHSPEAFF
TRBV19	11	.	TRBJ2-7	.	TGTGCCAGTAGTCCAGGGTACGAGCAGTACTTC	CASSPGYEQYF
TRBV27	16	.	TRBJ2-2	.	TGTGCCAGCAGCCCCACAGGGTTCGGGGCCACCGGGGAGCTGTTTTTT	CASSPTGFGATGELFF
TRBV4-3	19	.	TRBJ2-2	.	TGCGCCAGCAGCCAAGGGGTCCAGGCTAGCCCTATCCGACTCGGGGAGCTGTTTTTT	CASSQGVQASPIRLGELFF
TRBV7-2	15	.	TRBJ1-1	TRBD1	TGTGCCAGCAGCGTAGTGGGGACAGGGGTCACTGAAGCTTTCTTT	CASSVVGTGVTEAFF
TRBV2	13	.	TRBJ2-7	.	TGTGCCAGCATGGGGGGGCGATCCTACGAGCAGTACTTC	CASMGGRSYEQYF